This T cell receptor beta chain comes out of a study of T cells after yellow fever vaccination. Regarding the study as a whole: Though weaker, the secondary response peaked faster, on day 5 versus 15. CD4 and CD8 compartments shared a small share of clonotypes, likely from convergent recombination.

This clonotype was found many times. Its antigen remains unknown. Researchers made TCR cDNA using 5'RACE template switching, and this step added a universal primer site and UMIs. MiXCR, applied by TCRdb to the 5' RACE reads, yields one record per CDR3 protein. Of roughly 260,000 distinct CDR3 sequences in the sample, 13% are singletons; the top ten hold less than 0.55%. The CDR3 totals 11 residues. V shed 3 bases and J shed 12 bases, with 9 bases lying between them. The clonotype comes from a man in his thirties or forties who received the YFV17D yellow fever vaccine. The chain links TRBV12-3 or TRBV12-4 to TRBJ2-1; no firm D call. Source: CD4+ T cells sorted from PBMCs, taken 45 days after the yellow fever booster vaccination. CDR3 DNA: TGTGCCAGCAGTTTTTCGATGGGGCAGTTCTTC. This sequence encodes CASSFSMGQFF.